This record looks at one T cell receptor beta chain sequence and its context. This specimen belongs to a study of control samples from healthy donors and cancer patients. The germline V gene has CDR1 DFQATT and CDR2 SNEGSKA (reference sequence). The V segment lost 3 bases and the J segment 3 bases; nucleotides outside the gene matches: 1. The CDR3 is 12 residues long. Profiled with immunoSEQ multiplex PCR; TCRdb holds only in-frame clones, not every one. Of some 45,000 clones listed, 91% are singletons. This TCR was sampled from a woman in her 40s with head and neck cancer. The sample comprised PBMCs. V usage is TRBV20-1 and J usage is TRBJ1-2; 7 nucleotides agree with TRBD1. CDR3 sequence: CSASQGDYGYTF. Written as DNA, the CDR3 is TGCAGTGCTAGTCAGGGGGACTATGGCTACACCTTC.